This is a list of T cell receptor beta chains from one sample in a study of early T cells in non-severe SARS-CoV-2 infection. TCRdb independently ran MiXCR on the 5' RACE reads; one entry per CDR3 protein. The profile shows approximately 70,000 distinct CDR3 sequences, approximately 12% of them singletons. Sequencing was done on a sample of whole blood. Receptors originate from an adult who was a healthcare worker with PCR-confirmed SARS-CoV-2 infection or an uninfected control (not recorded which). The conserved cysteine and the conserved F or W are not part of the CDR3 here.

V: TRBV7-2
CDR3: ASSLRGSGNTIY

V: TRBV7-2
CDR3: ASSLMDGATIY

V: TRBV6-5
CDR3: ASRRGPQPDTQY

V: TRBV9
CDR3: ASSPRLQGALTGELF

V: TRBV20-1
CDR3: SAFPLAGTYEQY

V: TRBV6-1
CDR3: ATPMGGSDNSPLH

V: TRBV3-1
CDR3: ASSATVDYGYT

V: TRBV29-1
CDR3: SVEDRIGEAF

V: TRBV11-2
CDR3: ASSWAGPYNSPLH

V: TRBV2
CDR3: ASGTSGGSNTGELF

V: TRBV29-1
CDR3: SVLFNGQETQY

V: TRBV9
CDR3: ASSVEATGGTYEQY

V: TRBV3-1
CDR3: ASSHTSGRPTYEQY

V: TRBV28
CDR3: ASRPRQGNYGYT

V: TRBV10-3
CDR3: ATGSGEQF

V: TRBV28
CDR3: ASSLRDRGGYT

V: TRBV20-1
CDR3: SARDLHSGNTIY

V: TRBV10-3
CDR3: AISSGTITDTQY

V: TRBV7-6
CDR3: ASSPMGYGYT

V: TRBV20-1
CDR3: SARDPGQISNQPQH

V: TRBV25-1
CDR3: ASSELGRLNEQF

V: TRBV28
CDR3: ASSQTGPHEQY

V: TRBV4-3
CDR3: ASSQDLQSTDTQY

V: TRBV11-2
CDR3: ASSFTRETETQY

V: TRBV5-5
CDR3: ASSAGSGFITEAF

V: TRBV7-2
CDR3: ASSLISSAGGRFGTDTQY

V: TRBV28
CDR3: ASSPPLLAGATDTQY

V: TRBV10-2
CDR3: ASSPGQTLYGYT

V: TRBV7-2
CDR3: ASIPLGLEETQY

V: TRBV5-1
CDR3: ASSLRAGTNYEQY

V: TRBV28
CDR3: ASSFRAVYNEQF

V: TRBV20-1
CDR3: SAFPGLAGYEQY

V: TRBV20-1
CDR3: SAEGADFNSYNEQF

V: TRBV19
CDR3: ASSKKQGASYNEQF

V: TRBV3-1
CDR3: ASEGFGRTSSFYEQY

V: TRBV7-9
CDR3: ASSLGRGDYGYT

V: TRBV7-2
CDR3: ASTKGASGRTDTQY

V: TRBV28
CDR3: ASRKASGYYEQY

V: TRBV9
CDR3: ASSERGQSYEQY

V: TRBV2
CDR3: ASSGGGNTEAF

V: TRBV27
CDR3: ASNPSLGSTGELF

V: TRBV12-3/TRBV12-4
CDR3: ASSLRSGGGQGNTIY

V: TRBV6-2/TRBV6-3
CDR3: ATSGLAGSYNEQF

V: TRBV10-3
CDR3: AISAQPGDTQY

V: TRBV29-1
CDR3: SVVGSPGETQY

V: TRBV24-1
CDR3: ATSDGAGLADNNEQF

V: TRBV14
CDR3: ASSRRGREDTQY

V: TRBV20-1
CDR3: SANGFGTDTQY

V: TRBV4-2
CDR3: ASSQVASAPETQY

V: TRBV9
CDR3: ASSVVGDSGYGYT

V: TRBV7-9
CDR3: ASSGDEGPMNTEAF

V: TRBV4-3
CDR3: ASSQDSMGQGAGELF

V: TRBV12-3/TRBV12-4
CDR3: ASSWTGLDGYEQY

V: TRBV6-2/TRBV6-3
CDR3: ASSYSKFGLASYEQY

V: TRBV6-1
CDR3: ASSEYDRADNYGYT